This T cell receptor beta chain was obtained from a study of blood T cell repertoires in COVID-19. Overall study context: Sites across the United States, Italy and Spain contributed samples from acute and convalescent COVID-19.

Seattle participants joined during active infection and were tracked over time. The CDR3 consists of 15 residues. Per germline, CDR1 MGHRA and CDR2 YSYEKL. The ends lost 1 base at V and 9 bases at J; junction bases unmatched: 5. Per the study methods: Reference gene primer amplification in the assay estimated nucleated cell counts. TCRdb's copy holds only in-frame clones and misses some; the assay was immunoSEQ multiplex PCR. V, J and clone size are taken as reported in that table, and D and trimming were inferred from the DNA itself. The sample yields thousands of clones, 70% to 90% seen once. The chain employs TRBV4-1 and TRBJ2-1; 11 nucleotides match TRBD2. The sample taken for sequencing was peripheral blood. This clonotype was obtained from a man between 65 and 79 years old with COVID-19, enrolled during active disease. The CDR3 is CASSQVELAGVEQFF. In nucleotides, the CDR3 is TGCGCCAGCAGCCAAGTGGAACTAGCGGGGGTTGAGCAGTTCTTC.